This entry concerns a single T cell receptor beta chain. Its matching antigen is unknown. A single record per CDR3 protein comes from TCRdb applying MiXCR to the 5' RACE reads. The repertoire consists of 470,000 or so distinct CDR3 sequences, with 15% to 20% occurring once and the leading ten covering roughly 8.4%. This specimen belongs to a study of T-cell memory formation after mild COVID-19. Study outcomes and limitations: SARS-CoV-2 specificity of second-wave clones peaking day 37 was unconfirmed. Clones that contracted from day 15 to 85 were balanced CD4/CD8, while later expanders leaned CD4+. Certain responding clones were present in pre-infection memory, suggesting participation of cross-reactive memory.

V lost 4 bases, J lost 9 bases, and 23 bases lay in between. The CDR3 is 16 residues long. Germline-derived CDR1 and CDR2 are SGDLS and YYNGEE. The receptor's source is an adult woman who had mild COVID-19 (a few samples of this study predate the infection). Cell type and time point are not known. What was sequenced was PBMCs or a T cell subset sorted from them (not recorded which). The chain is built from TRBV9 and TRBJ2-1; D perhaps matches TRBD2 (7 bases). DNA of the CDR3: TGTGCCAGCAGCCTCGAGGTCGGGGGGCTGAGGAGTGAGCAGTTCTTC. This gives the protein CASSLEVGGLRSEQFF.